This TCR beta chain was sequenced during a study of beta chain features in type 1 diabetes. Overall study findings and caveats: More deletions and fewer insertions at VDJ junctions were found in patients with type 1 diabetes. In every one of the four CD4+ subsets, TCRB CDR3s were moderately but significantly shorter in Type 1 diabetes patients.

Trimming stripped 0 bases from V and 12 bases from J, with 15 bases between. CDR3 length: 13 amino acids. CDR1 SGHNT and CDR2 YYREEE come from the germline V gene (reference sequence). About this clone: Its antigen is still unknown.

The investigators reverse transcribed all of the isolated RNA, so they sequenced expressed TCRB transcripts. There were around 3.5 million reads on average in the naive, central memory and regulatory T cell samples. The assay was immunoSEQ multiplex PCR, and TCRdb's table has in-frame clones only and misses some. The sample holds hundreds of thousands of clones, about an eighth seen once. Sequenced sample: naive CD4+ T cells from blood. The chain carries TRBV5-4 and TRBJ1-2, with D perhaps matching TRBD1 (5 bases). This TCR was recovered from a man aged 18 to 29 with type 1 diabetes. CDR3 sequence (DNA): TGTGCCAGCAGCTTGGTAGGGGTTGTGGGGGACACCTTC. As protein: CASSLVGVVGDTF.